The sample holds many counts of the clone carrying this T cell receptor (beta chain). What it recognizes is unknown. The data were obtained in a study of Graves' ophthalmopathy and Graves' hyperthyroidism. About the study: Untreated patients at initial diagnosis provided peripheral blood. Points from the study as a whole: Ophthalmopathy versus stable hyperthyroidism: 13-signature model gave around 86% sensitivity, approximately 80% specificity. Blood also contained most of the expanded thyroid clonotypes above 0.001 frequency.

The TCR beta CDR3 regions underwent amplification from RNA transcripts. RT-PCR in the first round used HTBI primers; a second-round multiplex PCR followed. TCRdb recomputed calls from the multiplex PCR reads with MiXCR, one row per CDR3 protein. The sample yields some 370,000 distinct CDR3 sequences, about a sixth seen once. The germline CDR1 and CDR2 sequences are MNHNS and SASEGT. The CDR3 consists of 16 residues. V lost 5 bases, J lost 4 bases, and 17 bases lay in between. The authors used Ficoll-Paque density gradient centrifugation to separate PBMCs. The input was 7.5 to 10 ml of fresh peripheral blood.

The rearrangement joins TRBV6-1 to TRBJ2-2; D remains ambiguous. Material for sequencing was peripheral blood. This TCR derives from an adult woman with stable Graves' hyperthyroidism. CDR3 nucleotides: TGTGCCAGCAGTCAAGGGTGGGGATTGGGCACCGGGGAGCTGTTTTTT. Its protein is CASSQGWGLGTGELFF.